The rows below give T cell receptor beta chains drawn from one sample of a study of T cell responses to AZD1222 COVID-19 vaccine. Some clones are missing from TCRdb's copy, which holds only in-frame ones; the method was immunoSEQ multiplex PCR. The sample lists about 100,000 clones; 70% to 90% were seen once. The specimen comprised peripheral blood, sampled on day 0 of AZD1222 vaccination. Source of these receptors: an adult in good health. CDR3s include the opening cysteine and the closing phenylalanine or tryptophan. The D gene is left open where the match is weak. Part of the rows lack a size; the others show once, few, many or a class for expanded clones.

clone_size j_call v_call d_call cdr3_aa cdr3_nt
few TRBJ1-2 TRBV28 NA CASSTGAGDGYTF TGTGCCAGCAGTACGGGGGCAGGGGATGGCTACACCTTC
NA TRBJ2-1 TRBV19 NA CASSWGLSRNEQFF TGTGCCAGTAGCTGGGGGTTGTCGCGCAATGAGCAGTTCTTC
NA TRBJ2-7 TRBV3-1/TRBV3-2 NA CASSLTQGSSYEQYF TGTGCCAGCAGCCTCACTCAGGGCAGCTCCTACGAGCAGTACTTC
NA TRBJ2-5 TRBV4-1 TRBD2 CASSQPLLAGQETQYF TGCGCCAGCAGCCAACCCTTACTAGCGGGGCAAGAGACCCAGTACTTC
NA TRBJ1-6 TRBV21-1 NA CASSNRQGYNSPLHF TGTGCCAGCAGCAATAGGCAGGGGTATAATTCACCCCTCCACTTT
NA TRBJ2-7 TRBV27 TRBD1 CASSLGDRVYEQYF TGTGCCAGCAGTTTGGGGGACAGGGTATACGAGCAGTACTTC
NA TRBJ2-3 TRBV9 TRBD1 CASSAWNRGADTQYF TGTGCCAGCAGCGCGTGGAACAGGGGCGCAGATACGCAGTATTTT
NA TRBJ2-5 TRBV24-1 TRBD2 CATSAGTSGPQETQYF TGTGCCACCAGTGCCGGGACTAGCGGCCCCCAAGAGACCCAGTACTTC
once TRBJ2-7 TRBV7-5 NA CVRSAGLVPSSYEQYF TGTGTCAGAAGCGCAGGACTAGTGCCTAGCTCCTACGAGCAGTACTTC
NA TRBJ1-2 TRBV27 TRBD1 CASSSTGTGYTF TGTGCCAGCAGTTCGACAGGGACCGGCTACACCTTC
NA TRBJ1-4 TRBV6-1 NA CASSENANEKLFF TGTGCCAGCAGTGAAAATGCTAATGAAAAACTGTTTTTT
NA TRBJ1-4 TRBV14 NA CASSQVTTDFTREKLFF TGTGCCAGCAGCCAAGTAACCACGGACTTCACGAGAGAAAAACTGTTTTTT
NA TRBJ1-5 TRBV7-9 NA CASSLGSGINQPQHF TGTGCCAGCAGCTTAGGTTCGGGAATCAATCAGCCCCAGCATTTT
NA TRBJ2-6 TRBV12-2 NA CASRLALGQTFSGANVLTF TGTGCAAGTCGCTTAGCGCTCGGACAGACATTCTCTGGGGCCAACGTCCTGACTTTC
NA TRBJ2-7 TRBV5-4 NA CASSRELGNDEQYF TGTGCCAGCAGCCGCGAGTTAGGAAACGACGAGCAGTACTTC
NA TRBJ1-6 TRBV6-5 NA CASSYYPPRGDSPLHF TGTGCCAGCAGTTACTATCCTCCCAGGGGCGATTCACCCCTCCACTTT
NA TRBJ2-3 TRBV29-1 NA CSVRRTGEPSDTQYF TGCAGCGTTCGAAGAACGGGGGAGCCCTCCGATACGCAGTATTTT
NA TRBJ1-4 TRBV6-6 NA CASRSPTETNEKLFF TGTGCCAGCCGCTCACCGACAGAGACTAATGAAAAACTGTTTTTT
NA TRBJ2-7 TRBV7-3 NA CASSPGGLYEQYF TGTGCCAGCAGCCCGGGGGGCCTCTACGAGCAGTACTTC
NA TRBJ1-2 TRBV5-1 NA CASSLVPIDGYTF TGCGCCAGCAGCTTGGTTCCCATCGATGGCTACACCTTC
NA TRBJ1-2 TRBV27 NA CASSRTGHGHTF TGTGCCAGCAGTCGTACGGGACATGGGCACACCTTC
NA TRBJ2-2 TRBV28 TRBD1 CASSPQGSYSGELFF TGTGCCAGCAGTCCACAGGGGTCTTACAGCGGGGAGCTGTTTTTT
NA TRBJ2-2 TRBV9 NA CASSVSSGGGYTGELFF TGTGCCAGCAGCGTATCCTCGGGTGGGGGCTACACCGGGGAGCTGTTTTTT
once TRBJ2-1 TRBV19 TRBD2 CASSIEGTSGYYNEQFF TGTGCCAGTAGTATAGAGGGGACTAGCGGGTACTACAATGAGCAGTTCTTC
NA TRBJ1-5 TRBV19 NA CASSGAVGQPQHF TGTGCCAGTAGCGGGGCGGTAGGTCAGCCCCAGCATTTT
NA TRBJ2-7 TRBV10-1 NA CASSESGGLAYEQYF TGCGCCAGCAGTGAGTCCGGGGGGCTGGCCTACGAGCAGTACTTC
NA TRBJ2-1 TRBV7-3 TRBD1 CASSLALGTGVSSYNEQFF TGTGCCAGCAGCTTAGCGTTAGGGACAGGCGTCAGCTCCTACAATGAGCAGTTCTTC
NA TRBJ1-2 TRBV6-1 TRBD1 CASSEAGQGLYGYTF TGTGCCAGCAGTGAAGCGGGACAGGGACTCTATGGCTACACCTTC
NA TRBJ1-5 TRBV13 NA CASSPPGRNQPQHF TGTGCCAGCAGCCCCCCCGGACGAAATCAGCCCCAGCATTTT
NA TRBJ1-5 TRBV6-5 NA CASFGDTAGNQPQHF TGTGCCAGCTTTGGGGATACAGCCGGCAATCAGCCCCAGCATTTT
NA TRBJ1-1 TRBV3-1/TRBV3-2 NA CASSQEGTKKTEAFF TGTGCCAGCAGCCAAGAAGGGACAAAAAAAACTGAAGCTTTCTTT
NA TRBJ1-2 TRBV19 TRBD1 CASSIDLDRAYGYTF TGTGCCAGTAGTATAGATCTCGACAGGGCTTATGGCTACACCTTC
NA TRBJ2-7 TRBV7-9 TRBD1 CASSLAPGTAYEQYF TGTGCCAGCAGCTTGGCACCAGGGACAGCCTACGAGCAGTACTTC
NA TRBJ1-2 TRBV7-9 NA CASSFKGERDYGYTF TGTGCCAGCAGCTTCAAAGGGGAACGGGACTATGGCTACACCTTC
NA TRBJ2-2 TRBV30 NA CAWSSGELFF TGTGCCTGGTCTTCCGGGGAGCTGTTTTTT
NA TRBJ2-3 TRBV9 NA CASSVRIVGDTDTQYF TGTGCCAGCAGCGTAAGAATAGTGGGGGACACAGATACGCAGTATTTT
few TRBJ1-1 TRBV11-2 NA CASSLEFGRVGTEAFF TGTGCCAGCAGCTTAGAATTCGGGAGAGTAGGCACTGAAGCTTTCTTT
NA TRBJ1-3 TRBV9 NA CASSVSLGLSGNTIYF TGTGCCAGCAGCGTGTCTTTAGGGTTGTCTGGAAACACCATATATTTT
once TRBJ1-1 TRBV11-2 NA CASSLVRQAEAFF TGTGCCAGCAGCTTAGTTAGGCAGGCTGAAGCTTTCTTT
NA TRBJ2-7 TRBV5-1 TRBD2 CASSLRSGSSYEQYF TGCGCCAGCAGCTTGAGAAGCGGGAGCTCCTACGAGCAGTACTTC